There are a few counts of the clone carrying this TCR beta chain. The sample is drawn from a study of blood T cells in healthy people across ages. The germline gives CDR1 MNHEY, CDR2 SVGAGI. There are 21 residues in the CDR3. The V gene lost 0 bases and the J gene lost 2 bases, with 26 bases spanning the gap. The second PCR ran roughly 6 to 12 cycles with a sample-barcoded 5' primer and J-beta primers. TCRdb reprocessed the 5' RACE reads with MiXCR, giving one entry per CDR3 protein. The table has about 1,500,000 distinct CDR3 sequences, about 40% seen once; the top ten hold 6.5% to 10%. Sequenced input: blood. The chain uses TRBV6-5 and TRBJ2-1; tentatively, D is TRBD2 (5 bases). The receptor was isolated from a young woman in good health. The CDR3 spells CASSYSIKFLEGLRPYNEQFF. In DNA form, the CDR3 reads TGTGCCAGCAGTTACTCGATAAAGTTTCTAGAAGGACTCCGTCCCTACAATGAGCAGTTCTTC.